What follows are 27 T cell receptor beta chains derived from one specimen sequenced in a study of T cells expressing NK-cell markers. Each CDR3 protein gets one entry in TCRdb, which reprocessed the 5' RACE reads and gives no DNA. This table lists 300,000 to 450,000 distinct CDR3 sequences. The sequenced sample was blood T cells: a sorted CD56 or NKG2C T cell subset, CD4+ or CD8+ T cells, or bulk PBMC T cells (not recorded which). Receptors originate from a man aged 18 to 69 in good health.

The chain uses TRBV5-1 and TRBJ2-2; absent DNA, TCRdb's TRBD1 call cannot be checked. There are 17 residues in the CDR3. The germline V gene encodes CDR1 SGHRS and CDR2 YFSETQ. This CDR3 reads CASSRQDRGLNTGELFF.

V gene TRBV20-1 combines with J gene TRBJ2-1; TCRdb picks TRBD1, but there is no DNA to check that call. This CDR3 spans 11 amino acids. Looked up from germline, CDR1 is DFQATT and CDR2 is SNEGSKA (reference sequence). The CDR3: CSATDRREQFF.

This chain connects TRBV6-5 to TRBJ2-2; lacking DNA, the TRBD1 call made by TCRdb goes unchecked. Germline V CDR1 and CDR2: MNHEY, SVGAGI. The CDR3 totals 17 residues. The CDR3 region is CASSYHSGTANTGELFF.

This chain connects TRBV5-1 to TRBJ2-7; with no DNA, the TCRdb D assignment of TRBD1 cannot be verified. CDR1 is SGHRS and CDR2 is YFSETQ in the germline V gene. The CDR3 length is 14 residues. CDR3 region: CASSSTGPYDEQYF. Supplemented by reference TRBV5-1 and TRBJ2-7, the full variable domain reads KAGVTQTPRYLIKTRGQQVTLSCSPISGHRSVSWYQQTPGQGLQFLFEYFSETQRNKGNFPGRFSGRQFSNSRSEMNVSTLELGDSALYLCASSSTGPYDEQYFGPGTRLTVT.

V is TRBV6-6 and J is TRBJ1-2. The CDR3 spans 11 residues. Germline V gives CDR1 MNHNY, CDR2 SVGAGI (reference sequence). This chain's CDR3 is CASSGTYGYTF.

V gene TRBV20-1 combines with J gene TRBJ1-2; the TCRdb D gene call, TRBD1, has no DNA to confirm it. The CDR3 totals 14 residues. Germline V CDR1 and CDR2: DFQATT, SNEGSKA (reference sequence). CDR3: CSANQDRRYYGYTF.

The V call is TRBV18, the J call TRBJ2-7; the TCRdb D gene call, TRBD1, has no DNA to confirm it. The germline CDR1 and CDR2 sequences are KGHSH and LQKENI. CDR3 length: 13 amino acids. CDR3: CASSPTGSREQYF. Full variable domain (rest looked up from reference TRBV18 and TRBJ2-7): NAGVMQNPRHLVRRRGQEARLRCSPMKGHSHVYWYRQLPEEGLKFMVYLQKENIIDESGMPKERFSAEFPKEGPSILRIQQVVRGDSAAYFCASSPTGSREQYFGPGTRLTVT.

The chain joins TRBV5-4 to TRBJ2-7; TCRdb's D call of TRBD1 is untestable without DNA. The germline V gene has CDR1 SGHNT and CDR2 YYREEE (reference sequence). This CDR3 spans 16 amino acids. CDR3 in amino acids: CASSLAAGTGSYEQYF.

The CDR3 loop reads CASRAGGGTNEKLFF. The chain recombines TRBV7-9 with TRBJ1-4; TCRdb gives TRBD1 as the D gene, but with no DNA this cannot be confirmed. CDR3 length: 15 residues. Germline V gene data show CDR1 as SEHNR and CDR2 as FQNEAQ (reference sequence). Drawing the rest from reference TRBV7-9 and TRBJ1-4, the complete variable domain is DTGVSQNPRHKITKRGQNVTFRCDPISEHNRLYWYRQTLGQGPEFLTYFQNEAQLEKSRLLSDRFSAERPKGSFSTLEIQRTEQGDSAMYLCASRAGGGTNEKLFFGSGTQLSVL.

The chain couples TRBV20-1 to TRBJ2-7; the D call of TRBD1 rests on TCRdb alone, since no DNA is present to check it. The CDR3 sequence is 13 residues long. Germline CDR1 reads DFQATT; CDR2 reads SNEGSKA (reference sequence). The CDR3 reads CSAPGTGDFEQYF.

The chain couples TRBV6-6 to TRBJ1-3. This CDR3 has 13 amino acids. CDR1 MNHNY and CDR2 SVGAGI come from the germline V gene (reference sequence). CDR3 sequence: CASSYRSGNTIYF.

The chain links TRBV2 to TRBJ2-3; absent DNA, TCRdb's TRBD1 call cannot be checked. The V gene's germline CDR1 is SNHLY and CDR2 FYNNEI. The CDR3 is 14 residues long. CDR3 loop: CASGPVGRTDTQYF.

The chain employs TRBV7-3 and TRBJ1-6; the D call from TCRdb, TRBD1, cannot be confirmed without DNA. In germline, CDR1 is SGHTA, CDR2 FQGTGA. The CDR3 loop spans 15 amino acids. The CDR3 region is CASSFGTANNSPLHF.

This chain joins TRBV20-1 and TRBJ1-2. Germline lookup yields CDR1 DFQATT and CDR2 SNEGSKA (reference sequence). The CDR3 has 12 residues. CDR3 sequence: CSARGRFDGYTF.

The V and J genes are TRBV5-8 and TRBJ2-1; lacking DNA, the TRBD1 call made by TCRdb goes unchecked. The CDR3 runs 14 residues. CDR1 is SGHTS and CDR2 is YDEGEE in the germline V gene. The CDR3: CASNRQGGYNEQFF.

The chain combines TRBV3-1 with TRBJ2-3; TCRdb lists TRBD2, though no DNA is available to test this call. Germline V gene lookup returns CDR1 LGHDT and CDR2 YNNKEL (reference sequence). The CDR3 contains 15 residues. The CDR3 sequence is CASSPQGLGGNTQYF.

This chain connects TRBV5-1 to TRBJ2-1; TCRdb's D call, TRBD1, is unchecked because there is no DNA. The CDR3 runs 16 residues. CDR1 SGHRS and CDR2 YFSETQ come from the germline V gene. The chain's CDR3 is CASSLLPGDVYNEQFF.

The chain employs TRBV27 and TRBJ2-1; the TRBD2 assignment by TCRdb is unverifiable without DNA. There are 17 residues in the CDR3. Germline CDR1 is MNHEY and CDR2 is SMNVEV (reference sequence). The CDR3 region is CASSLRLAGYYEDEQFF.

The chain recombines TRBV5-1 with TRBJ1-6. Per the germline V gene, CDR1 is SGHRS and CDR2 is YFSETQ. There are 13 residues in the CDR3. CDR3 region: CASMLSYNSPLHF.

V and J are TRBV6-1 and TRBJ1-6; the D call of TRBD1 rests on TCRdb alone, since no DNA is present to check it. Germline V lookup: CDR1 MNHNS, CDR2 SASEGT. The CDR3 has 12 amino acids. The CDR3 protein is CASRLTVSPLHF.

J is TRBJ1-1 and V is TRBV30. Germline-derived CDR1 and CDR2 are GTSNPN and SVGIG (reference sequence). The CDR3 contains 14 residues. CDR3 sequence: CAWKRQAMNTEAFF.

The CDR3 sequence: CAAKPGTSGYNEQFF. The genes are TRBV10-3 and TRBJ2-1; absent DNA, TCRdb's TRBD2 call cannot be checked. The CDR3 spans 15 residues. CDR1 and CDR2 from the germline V gene are ENHRY and SYGVKD.

The chain links TRBV12-3 or TRBV12-4 to TRBJ2-3; TCRdb's D gene call, TRBD2, goes unchecked for lack of DNA. The CDR3 sequence is 18 residues long. CDR3 sequence: CASSLGLGPAFGTDTQYF.

The chain combines TRBV11-2 with TRBJ2-1; TCRdb's D call, TRBD2, is unchecked because there is no DNA. The CDR3 is 17 residues long. CDR1 is SGHAT, CDR2 FQNNGV, per germline. This CDR3 is CASSFRLAGGPFDEQFF.

The V call is TRBV5-1, the J call TRBJ2-3; TCRdb returns TRBD1, unconfirmable since there is no DNA. The length of the CDR3 is 14 residues. The germline V gene encodes CDR1 SGHRS and CDR2 YFSETQ. CDR3 sequence reads: CASSFRDNADTQYF.

The gene calls are TRBV6-5 and TRBJ1-3; TCRdb names TRBD1, which stays unverified in the absence of DNA. This CDR3 comprises 16 residues. The germline V gene encodes CDR1 MNHEY and CDR2 SVGAGI. The CDR3: CASSRDSAFSGNTIYF.

The chain has TRBV20-1 and TRBJ1-1. The germline gives CDR1 DFQATT, CDR2 SNEGSKA (reference sequence). CDR3 length: 14 residues. The CDR3: CSASSTDKNTEAFF.